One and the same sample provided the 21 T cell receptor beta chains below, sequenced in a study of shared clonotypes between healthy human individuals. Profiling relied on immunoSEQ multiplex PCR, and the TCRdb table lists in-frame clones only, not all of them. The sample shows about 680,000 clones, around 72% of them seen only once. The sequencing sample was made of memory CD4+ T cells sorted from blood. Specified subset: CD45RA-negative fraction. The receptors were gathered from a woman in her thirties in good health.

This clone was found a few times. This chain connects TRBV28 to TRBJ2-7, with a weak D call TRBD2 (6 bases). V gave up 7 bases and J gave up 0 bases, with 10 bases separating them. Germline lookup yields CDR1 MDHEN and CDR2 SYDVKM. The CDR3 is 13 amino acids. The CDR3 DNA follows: TGTGCCAGCATCAAGACTAGCTCCTACGAGCAGTACTTC. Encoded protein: CASIKTSSYEQYF.

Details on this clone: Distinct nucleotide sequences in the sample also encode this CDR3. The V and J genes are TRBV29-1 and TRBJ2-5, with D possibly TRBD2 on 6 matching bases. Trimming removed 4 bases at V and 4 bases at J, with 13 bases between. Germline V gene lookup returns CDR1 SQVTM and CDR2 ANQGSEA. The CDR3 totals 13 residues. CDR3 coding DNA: TGCAGCGTTGTGGGGGGAGTGGGAGAGACCCAGTACTTC. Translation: CSVVGGVGETQYF.

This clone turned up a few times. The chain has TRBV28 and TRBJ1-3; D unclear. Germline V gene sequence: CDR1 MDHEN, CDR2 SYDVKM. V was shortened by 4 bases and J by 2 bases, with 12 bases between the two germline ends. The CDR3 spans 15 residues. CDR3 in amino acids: CASSSGPFPGNTIYF. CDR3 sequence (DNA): TGTGCCAGCAGTTCCGGACCCTTTCCTGGAAACACCATATATTTT.

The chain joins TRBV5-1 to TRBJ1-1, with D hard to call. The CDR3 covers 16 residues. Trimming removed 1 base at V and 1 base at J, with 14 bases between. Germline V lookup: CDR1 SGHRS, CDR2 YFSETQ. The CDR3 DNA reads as TGCGCCAGCAGCTTGTACGGAGGAACAGCGAACACTGAAGCTTTCTTT. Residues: CASSLYGGTANTEAFF. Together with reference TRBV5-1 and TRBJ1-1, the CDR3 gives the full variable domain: KAGVTQTPRYLIKTRGQQVTLSCSPISGHRSVSWYQQTPGQGLQFLFEYFSETQRNKGNFPGRFSGRQFSNSRSEMNVSTLELGDSALYLCASSLYGGTANTEAFFGQGTRLTVV.

As DNA, the CDR3 is TGTGCCAGCAGCCAGACCCGATTACTAGCGGATGAGCAGTTCTTC. It codes for CASSQTRLLADEQFF. The chain uses TRBV7-9 and TRBJ2-1; 8 nucleotides align to TRBD2. Germline trimming cut 5 bases from V and 8 bases from J; bases unmatched to any gene: 11. Looked up from germline, CDR1 is SEHNR and CDR2 is FQNEAQ (reference sequence). The CDR3 runs 15 residues.

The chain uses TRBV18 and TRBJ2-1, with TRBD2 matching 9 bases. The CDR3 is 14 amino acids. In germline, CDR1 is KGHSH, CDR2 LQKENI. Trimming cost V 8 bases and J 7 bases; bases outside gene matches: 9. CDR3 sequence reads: CASAPGTSINEQFF. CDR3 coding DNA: TGTGCCAGCGCGCCCGGGACTAGCATTAATGAGCAGTTCTTC.

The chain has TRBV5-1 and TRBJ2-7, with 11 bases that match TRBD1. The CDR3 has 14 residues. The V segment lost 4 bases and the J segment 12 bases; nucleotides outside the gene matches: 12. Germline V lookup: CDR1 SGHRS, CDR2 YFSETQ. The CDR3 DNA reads TGCGCCAGCAGCCCTGGGACAGGGGGTGGTTTGCTGTACTTC. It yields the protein CASSPGTGGGLLYF.

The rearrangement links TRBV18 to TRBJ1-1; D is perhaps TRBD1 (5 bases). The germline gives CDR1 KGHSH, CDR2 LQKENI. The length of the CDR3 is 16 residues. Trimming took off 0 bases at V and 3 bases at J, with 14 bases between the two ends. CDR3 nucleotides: TGTGCCAGCTCACCACCGCTGCCCACAGGCGACACTGAAGCTTTCTTT. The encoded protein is CASSPPLPTGDTEAFF.

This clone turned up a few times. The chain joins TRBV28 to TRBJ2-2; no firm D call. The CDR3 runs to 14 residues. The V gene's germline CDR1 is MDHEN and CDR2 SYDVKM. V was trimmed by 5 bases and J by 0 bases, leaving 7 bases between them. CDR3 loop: CASSKISNTGELFF. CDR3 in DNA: TGTGCCAGCAGTAAAATATCGAACACCGGGGAGCTGTTTTTT.

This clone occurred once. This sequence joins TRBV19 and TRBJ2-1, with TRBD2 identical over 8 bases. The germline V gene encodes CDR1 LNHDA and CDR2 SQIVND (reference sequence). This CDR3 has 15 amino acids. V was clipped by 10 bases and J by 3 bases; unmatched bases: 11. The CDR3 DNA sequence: TGTGCCATCTCGACCGGCGGGAGGAACTACAATGAGCAGTTCTTC. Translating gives CAISTGGRNYNEQFF.

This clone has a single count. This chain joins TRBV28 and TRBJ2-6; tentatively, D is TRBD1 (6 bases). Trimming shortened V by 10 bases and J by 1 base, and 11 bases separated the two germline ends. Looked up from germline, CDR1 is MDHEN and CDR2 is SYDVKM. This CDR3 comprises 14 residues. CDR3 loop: CAIQGGSGANVLTF. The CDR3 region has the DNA TGTGCCATACAGGGTGGGTCTGGGGCCAACGTCCTGACTTTC.

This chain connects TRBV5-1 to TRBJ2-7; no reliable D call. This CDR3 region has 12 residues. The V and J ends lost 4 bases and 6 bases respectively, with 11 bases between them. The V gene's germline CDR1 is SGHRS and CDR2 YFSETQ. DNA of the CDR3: TGCGCCAGCAGCCTGAAGAGTGGCGAGCAGTACTTC. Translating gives CASSLKSGEQYF.

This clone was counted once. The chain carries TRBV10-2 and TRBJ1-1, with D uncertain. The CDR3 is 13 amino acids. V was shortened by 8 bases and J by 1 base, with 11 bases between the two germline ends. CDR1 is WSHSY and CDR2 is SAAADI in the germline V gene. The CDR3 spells CASDERGNTEAFF. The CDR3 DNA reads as TGCGCCAGCGATGAGAGAGGGAACACTGAAGCTTTCTTT.

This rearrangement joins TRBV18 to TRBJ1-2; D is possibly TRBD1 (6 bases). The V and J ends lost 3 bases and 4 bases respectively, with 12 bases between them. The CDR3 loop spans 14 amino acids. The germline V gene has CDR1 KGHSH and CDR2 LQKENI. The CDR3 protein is CASSPTEGGYGYTF. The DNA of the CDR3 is TGTGCCAGCTCACCGACCGAGGGGGGCTATGGCTACACCTTC.

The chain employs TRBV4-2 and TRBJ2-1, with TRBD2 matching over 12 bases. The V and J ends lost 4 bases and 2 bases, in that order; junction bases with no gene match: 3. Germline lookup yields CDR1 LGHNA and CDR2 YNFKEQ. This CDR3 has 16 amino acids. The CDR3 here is CASSLRLAGAYNEQFF. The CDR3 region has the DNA TGTGCCAGCAGCCTTCGACTAGCGGGGGCCTACAATGAGCAGTTCTTC.

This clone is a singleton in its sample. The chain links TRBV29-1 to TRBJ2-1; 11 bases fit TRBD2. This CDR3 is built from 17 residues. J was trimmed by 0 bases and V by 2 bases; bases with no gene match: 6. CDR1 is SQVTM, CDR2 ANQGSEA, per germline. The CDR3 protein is CSVEKLAGGSSYNEQFF. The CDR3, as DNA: TGCAGCGTTGAAAAGCTAGCGGGAGGTAGCTCCTACAATGAGCAGTTCTTC.

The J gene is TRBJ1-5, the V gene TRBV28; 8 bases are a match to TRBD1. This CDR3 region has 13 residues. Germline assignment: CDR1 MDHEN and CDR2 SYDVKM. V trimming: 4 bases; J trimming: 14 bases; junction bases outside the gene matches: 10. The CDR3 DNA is TGTGCCAGCAGTTCGCCCCAGGACAGGGCCAAGCATTTT. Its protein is CASSSPQDRAKHF.

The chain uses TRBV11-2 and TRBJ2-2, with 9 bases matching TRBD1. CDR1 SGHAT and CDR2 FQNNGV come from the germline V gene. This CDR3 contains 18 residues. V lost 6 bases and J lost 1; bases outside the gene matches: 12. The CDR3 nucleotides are TGTGCCAGCAGTTCCCTAGGGACAGGGAGTTGGAACACCGGGGAGCTGTTTTTT. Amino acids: CASSSLGTGSWNTGELFF.

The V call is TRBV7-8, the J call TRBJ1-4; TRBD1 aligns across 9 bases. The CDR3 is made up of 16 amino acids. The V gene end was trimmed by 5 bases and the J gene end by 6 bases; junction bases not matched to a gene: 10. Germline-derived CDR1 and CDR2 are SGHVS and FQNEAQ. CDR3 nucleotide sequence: TGTGCCAGCAGCCGCCTTCCGGGACAGGGTTATGAAAAACTGTTTTTT. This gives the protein CASSRLPGQGYEKLFF.

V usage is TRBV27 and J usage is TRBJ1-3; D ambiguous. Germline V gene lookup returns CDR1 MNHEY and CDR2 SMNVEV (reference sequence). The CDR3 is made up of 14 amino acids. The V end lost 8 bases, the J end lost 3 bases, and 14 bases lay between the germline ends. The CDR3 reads CASRRADVGNTIYF. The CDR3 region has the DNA TGTGCCAGCCGCCGGGCAGACGTTGGAAACACCATATATTTT.

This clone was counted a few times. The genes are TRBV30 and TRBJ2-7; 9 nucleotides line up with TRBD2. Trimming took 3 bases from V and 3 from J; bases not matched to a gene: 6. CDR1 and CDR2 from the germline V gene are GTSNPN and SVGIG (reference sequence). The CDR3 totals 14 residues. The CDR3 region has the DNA TGTGCCTGGAGGGGGGGACTAGCAGACTACGAGCAGTACTTC. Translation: CAWRGGLADYEQYF.